The sequence of this T cell receptor beta chain was determined in a study of CD8+ T cells in alopecia areata. Extraction of RNA preceded its reverse transcription into cDNA, which served as the sequencing template. Using immunoSEQ multiplex PCR, the repertoire was profiled, and TCRdb retains in-frame clones only, with some absent. The repertoire holds about 190,000 clones, with roughly three fifths as singletons. The treatment: oral pan-JAK inhibitor, 5-10 mg twice daily. The sample in question was CD4+ T cells sorted from blood, obtained at week 4, from a patient treated with tofacitinib. The TCR originated in a human donor with alopecia areata.

CDR3 DNA sequence: TGCGCCAGCAGCTTGGGGACAGGGTCGGATCAGCCCCAGCATTTT. It yields the protein CASSLGTGSDQPQHF. This chain uses TRBV5-1 with TRBJ1-5; the match to TRBD1 covers 8 bases. The CDR3 loop spans 15 amino acids. CDR1 is SGHRS and CDR2 is YFSETQ in the germline V gene. Trimming removed 0 bases from V and 5 bases from J; junction bases left unmatched: 4.